This T cell receptor (beta chain) emerged from a study of cytomegalovirus exposure and HLA in healthy donors. In germline, CDR1 is SGHTA, CDR2 FQGTGA. V lost 5 bases to trimming and J lost 4 bases; unmatched junction nucleotides: 12. The CDR3 runs 16 residues. On this clone itself: Its antigen is still unknown.

Findings of the study overall: 164 TCR beta chains were listed as cytomegalovirus-associated.

Only in-frame clones appear in the TCRdb table, and some are missing; sequencing was by immunoSEQ multiplex PCR. The repertoire holds about 170,000 clones, with about 96% as singletons. The specimen sequenced was PBMCs. The source of this sequence is a woman younger than 30 in good health and CMV-seronegative. The chain is built from TRBV7-3 and TRBJ2-5, with 8 bases identical to TRBD2. The CDR3 reads CASSPSPAGVGETQYF. The CDR3 DNA is TGTGCCAGCAGCCCCAGTCCAGCGGGGGTTGGAGAGACCCAGTACTTC.